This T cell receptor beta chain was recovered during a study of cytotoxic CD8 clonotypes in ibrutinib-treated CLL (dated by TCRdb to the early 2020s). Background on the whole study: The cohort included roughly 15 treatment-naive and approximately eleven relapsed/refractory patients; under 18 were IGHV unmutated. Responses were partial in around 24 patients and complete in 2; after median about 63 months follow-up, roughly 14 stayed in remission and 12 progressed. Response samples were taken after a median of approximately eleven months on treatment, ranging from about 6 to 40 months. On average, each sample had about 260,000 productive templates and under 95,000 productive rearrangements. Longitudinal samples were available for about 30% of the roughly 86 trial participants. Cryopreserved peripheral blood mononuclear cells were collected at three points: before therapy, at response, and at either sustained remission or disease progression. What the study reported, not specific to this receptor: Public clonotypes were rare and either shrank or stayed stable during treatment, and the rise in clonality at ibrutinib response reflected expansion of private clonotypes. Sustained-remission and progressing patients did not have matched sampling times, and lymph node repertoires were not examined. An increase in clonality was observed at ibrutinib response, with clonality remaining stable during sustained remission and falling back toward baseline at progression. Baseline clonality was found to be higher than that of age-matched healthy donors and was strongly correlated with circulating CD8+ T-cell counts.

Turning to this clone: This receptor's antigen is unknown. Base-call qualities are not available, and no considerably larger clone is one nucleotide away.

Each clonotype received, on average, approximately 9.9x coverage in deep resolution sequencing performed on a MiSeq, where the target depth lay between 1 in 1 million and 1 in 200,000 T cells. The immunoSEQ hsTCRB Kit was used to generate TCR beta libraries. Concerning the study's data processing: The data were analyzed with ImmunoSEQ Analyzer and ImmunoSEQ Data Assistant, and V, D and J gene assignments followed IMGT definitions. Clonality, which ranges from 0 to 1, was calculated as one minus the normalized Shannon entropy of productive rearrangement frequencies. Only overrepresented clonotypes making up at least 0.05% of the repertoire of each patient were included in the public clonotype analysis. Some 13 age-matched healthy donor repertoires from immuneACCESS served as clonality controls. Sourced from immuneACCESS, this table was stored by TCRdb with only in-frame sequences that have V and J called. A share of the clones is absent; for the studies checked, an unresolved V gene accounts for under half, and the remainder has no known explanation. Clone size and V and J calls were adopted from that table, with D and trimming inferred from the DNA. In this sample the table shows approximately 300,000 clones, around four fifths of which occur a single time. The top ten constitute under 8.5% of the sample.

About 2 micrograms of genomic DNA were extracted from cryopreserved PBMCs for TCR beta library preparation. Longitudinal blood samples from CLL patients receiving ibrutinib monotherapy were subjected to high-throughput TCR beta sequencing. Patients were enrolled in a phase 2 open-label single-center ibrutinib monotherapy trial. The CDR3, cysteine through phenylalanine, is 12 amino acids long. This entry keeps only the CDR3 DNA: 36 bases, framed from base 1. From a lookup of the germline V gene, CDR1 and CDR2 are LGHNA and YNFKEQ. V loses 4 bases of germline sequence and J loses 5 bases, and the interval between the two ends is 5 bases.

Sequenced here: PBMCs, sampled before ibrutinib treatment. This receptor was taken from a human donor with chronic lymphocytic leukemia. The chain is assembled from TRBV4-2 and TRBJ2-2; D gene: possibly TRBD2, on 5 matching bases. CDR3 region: CASSPGTGELFF. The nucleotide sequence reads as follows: TGTGCCAGCAGCCCGGGAACCGGGGAGCTGTTTTTT.